The rows below give T cell receptor beta chains drawn from one sample of a study of Tregs in tolerant kidney transplant recipients. Some clones are missing from TCRdb's copy, which holds only in-frame ones; the method was immunoSEQ multiplex PCR. The table lists around 50,000 clones, approximately 82% of them singletons. The sequenced material came from CD4+ T cells from blood. The receptors stem from a human donor in good health. The CDR3 runs from the conserved cysteine through the conserved F or W. A D gene is named only where the DNA matches it firmly. Size is omitted from some rows. Given values are once, few, many or a class for expanded clones.

>TRBJ1-3|once|TRBD1|TRBV7-2
CASSPPRDRRTPGNTIYF
TGTGCCAGCAGCCCTCCTAGGGACAGGCGTACCCCTGGAAACACCATATATTTT
>TRBJ2-1|-|-|TRBV4-3
CASSQDYLVGSSYNEQFF
TGCGCCAGCAGCCAAGATTATCTTGTTGGGAGCTCCTACAATGAGCAGTTCTTC
>TRBJ2-7|once|-|TRBV27
CASKFRGTLGEQYF
TGTGCCAGCAAATTCAGGGGTACCCTCGGGGAGCAGTACTTC
>TRBJ1-2|-|TRBD1|TRBV5-6
CASSITGGAWVGYTF
TGTGCCAGCAGCATTACAGGGGGCGCCTGGGTGGGCTACACCTTC
>TRBJ2-5|once|-|TRBV7-2
CASSLAFRGGPFMETQYF
TGTGCCAGCAGCTTAGCATTTAGGGGGGGTCCCTTCATGGAGACCCAGTACTTC
>TRBJ1-6|-|-|TRBV5-6
CASSKGTTSNSPLHF
TGTGCCAGCAGCAAGGGGACGACATCCAATTCACCCCTCCACTTT
>TRBJ1-3|-|TRBD1|TRBV9
CASSVDRGLAGNTIYF
TGTGCCAGCAGCGTCGACAGGGGGTTAGCTGGAAACACCATATATTTT
>TRBJ2-3|-|-|TRBV14
CASSQDGARDTQYF
TGTGCCAGCAGCCAAGATGGGGCGCGAGATACGCAGTATTTT
>TRBJ2-5|-|-|TRBV11-3
CASSSTLSQYF
TGTGCCAGCAGCTCCACTTTGTCCCAGTACTTC
>TRBJ1-2|once|TRBD1|TRBV5-1
CASSLTGDYGYTF
TGCGCCAGCAGCTTGACAGGGGACTATGGCTACACCTTC
>TRBJ2-2|-|-|TRBV19
CASSIWSGTGELFF
TGTGCCAGTAGTATTTGGTCCGGCACCGGGGAGCTGTTTTTT
>TRBJ2-3|-|TRBD2|TRBV4-3
CASSQLSGTTTDTQYF
TGCGCCAGCAGCCAACTTTCCGGGACTACCACAGATACGCAGTATTTT
>TRBJ2-1|-|-|TRBV29-1
CSVVAEGSRGLNEQFF
TGCAGCGTTGTGGCCGAAGGGTCCCGCGGGCTCAATGAGCAGTTCTTC
>TRBJ2-7|-|TRBD1|TRBV7-7
CASSIGQGTEQYF
TGTGCCAGCAGCATTGGACAGGGCACCGAGCAGTACTTC
>TRBJ2-2|few|TRBD2|TRBV5-3
CARSLVKTSGRSGELFF
TGTGCCAGAAGCTTAGTTAAAACTAGCGGGAGGTCCGGGGAGCTGTTTTTT
>TRBJ2-7|-|TRBD2|TRBV10-3
CAISELAVIEQYF
TGTGCCATCAGTGAACTAGCGGTTATTGAGCAGTACTTC
>TRBJ2-2|-|-|TRBV6-1
CASSEQLSHTGELFF
TGTGCCAGCAGTGAACAACTATCCCACACCGGGGAGCTGTTTTTT
>TRBJ1-5|-|-|TRBV15
CATSIGRVGNQPQHF
TGTGCCACCAGCATCGGTCGGGTGGGAAATCAGCCCCAGCATTTT
>TRBJ1-4|few|-|TRBV7-9
CASNLLRGGHREEKLFF
TGTGCCAGCAACCTTCTTCGGGGCGGACATCGGGAAGAAAAACTGTTTTTT